Following are 32 T cell receptor beta chains from one sample sequenced in a study of cytomegalovirus exposure and HLA in healthy donors (dated by TCRdb to between 2016 and 2019). The library was obtained by the immunoSEQ multiplex PCR assay. The multiplex PCR relied on a mix of 60 forward primers for TCR Vbeta segments and 13 reverse primers for TCR Jbeta segments. As stored in TCRdb, this immuneACCESS dataset retains in-frame rearrangements with V and J assigned. A fraction of the clones does not appear; measured against another copy, unresolved V genes explain less than half of the discrepancy, and the remainder lacks a known reason. The table for this sample lists approximately 210,000 clones; about 75% of them were counted only once. The ten largest account for 1.5% to 2% of the sample. Source material: PBMCs. These receptors came from a male donor in good health and CMV-seronegative.

The chain carries TRBV7-8 and TRBJ2-3; 8 positions match TRBD1. CDR3 length equals 14 residues. V lost 2 bases and J lost 3; bases outside the gene matches: 1. The germline gives CDR1 SGHVS, CDR2 FQNEAQ. CDR3 DNA sequence: TGTGCCAGCAGCTTACACAGGGGGACAGATACGCAGTATTTT. Amino acids: CASSLHRGTDTQYF.

This sequence joins TRBV5-5 and TRBJ1-1; D unresolved. This CDR3 has 13 amino acids. The V gene's germline CDR1 is SGHKS and CDR2 YYEKEE (reference sequence). Trimming took 2 bases from V and 5 from J, leaving 10 bases between them. CDR3 region: CASSLAAGTEAFF. The CDR3 nucleotides read TGTGCCAGCAGCTTAGCGGCAGGAACTGAAGCTTTCTTT.

This clone is a singleton in its sample. V gene TRBV11-2 combines with J gene TRBJ2-7; 9 bases are shared with TRBD2. The germline CDR1 and CDR2 sequences are SGHAT and FQNNGV. This CDR3 has 16 amino acids. V dropped 5 bases and J dropped 3; count of bases not matched to a gene: 11. The CDR3 reads CASSPGKREAFYEQYF. Written as DNA, the CDR3 is TGTGCCAGCAGCCCTGGGAAGCGGGAGGCGTTCTACGAGCAGTACTTC.

This sequence joins TRBV6-5 and TRBJ1-3; the D is unclear. CDR3 size: 16 residues. Germline assignment: CDR1 MNHEY and CDR2 SVGAGI. V was cut by 0 bases and J by 8 bases, with 17 bases left in between. CDR3 bases: TGTGCCAGCAGTTACTCGTGGGGTGAGATGGGAGACACCATATATTTT. It is translated as CASSYSWGEMGDTIYF.

There are a few counts of this clone. The rearrangement links TRBV13 to TRBJ2-7, with 9 bases matching TRBD2. This CDR3 region has 14 residues. J gave up 6 bases and V 0 bases, and 3 bases lay outside the gene matches. Germline-derived CDR1 and CDR2 are PRHDT and FYEKMQ (reference sequence). The CDR3 region is CASSLGSGGAEQYF. DNA of the CDR3: TGTGCCAGCAGCTTAGGTAGCGGGGGAGCCGAGCAGTACTTC. The full variable domain, in which reference TRBV13 and TRBJ2-7 provide the parts outside the CDR3, is AAGVIQSPRHLIKEKRETATLKCYPIPRHDTVYWYQQGPGQDPQFLISFYEKMQSDKGSIPDRFSAQQFSDYHSELNMSSLELGDSALYFCASSLGSGGAEQYFGPGTRLTVT.

The CDR3 coding sequence is TGCGCCAGCAGCTTAGACGGAACAGCTAACTATGGCTACACCTTC. The encoded protein is CASSLDGTANYGYTF. This chain links TRBV5-1 with TRBJ1-2; unclear D gene. CDR3 length: 15 residues. CDR1 and CDR2 from the germline V gene are SGHRS and YFSETQ. V lost 2 bases, J lost 0 bases, and 11 bases lay in between.

This clone occurred once. This chain joins TRBV7-6 and TRBJ2-5; TRBD2 matches 13 bases. The CDR3 length is 18 residues. From germline, CDR1 is SGHVS and CDR2 FNYEAQ. Trimming at V came to 1 base and at J to 5 bases, leaving 10 bases not matched to a gene. The CDR3 spells CASSLVPTSGGARETQYF. CDR3 DNA sequence: TGTGCCAGCAGCTTAGTGCCCACTAGCGGGGGGGCACGGGAGACCCAGTACTTC.

This chain uses TRBV9 with TRBJ2-5; D is undetermined. Germline loops: CDR1 SGDLS, CDR2 YYNGEE. V lost 3 bases and J lost 8, with 11 bases in between. The CDR3 is made up of 12 amino acids. The CDR3 sequence: CASSGDRGTQYF. In DNA, the CDR3 is TGTGCCAGCAGCGGAGACCGCGGAACCCAGTACTTC.

This sequence joins TRBV5-6 and TRBJ2-7; D is unresolved. The CDR3 length is 12 residues. Germline V gene lookup returns CDR1 SGHDT and CDR2 YYEEEE. The germline V and J ends were trimmed by 3 bases and 2 bases, with 6 bases remaining between them. Here the CDR3 reads CASSSPAYEQYF. In nucleotides, the CDR3 is TGTGCCAGCAGCTCGCCGGCCTACGAGCAGTACTTC.

This CDR3 is CASSYAGGPYEQYF. The CDR3 coding sequence is TGTGCCAGCAGTTACGCGGGAGGACCCTACGAGCAGTACTTC. The gene calls are TRBV6-5 and TRBJ2-7, with 8 bases that match TRBD2. V trimming: 2 bases; J trimming: 2 bases; junction bases outside the gene matches: 2. The CDR3 sequence is 14 residues long. CDR1 and CDR2 from the germline V gene are MNHEY and SVGAGI.

The chain is built from TRBV9 and TRBJ2-3; 9 positions agree with TRBD2. This CDR3 is 16 amino acids long. Trimming cost V 4 bases and J 4 bases; bases outside gene matches: 10. Germline V lookup: CDR1 SGDLS, CDR2 YYNGEE. In nucleotides, the CDR3 is TGTGCCAGCAGCCCTATGGGGGGACTAGCTGCAGATACGCAGTATTTT. It specifies CASSPMGGLAADTQYF.

J is TRBJ1-2 and V is TRBV7-9; perhaps TRBD1 as D (6 bases). The CDR3 contains 15 residues. Trimming took off 3 bases at V and 4 bases at J, with 15 bases between the two ends. The germline gives CDR1 SEHNR, CDR2 FQNEAQ (reference sequence). The CDR3 nucleotides are TGTGCCAGCAGCTTTCACAGGGACTACGGCTATGGCTACACCTTC. Protein product: CASSFHRDYGYGYTF.

A few counts support this clone. This chain uses TRBV11-3 with TRBJ2-2; TRBD2 agrees at 8 bases. CDR3 length equals 15 residues. Per germline, CDR1 SGHNT and CDR2 YENEEA. V lost 5 bases, J lost 4 bases, and 6 bases stayed unmatched. The CDR3, as DNA: TGTGCCAGCAGCGTCCGGGGGGGAGGCACCGGGGAGCTGTTTTTT. This encodes CASSVRGGGTGELFF.

CDR3 bases: TGTGCCAGCAGCTCGAGACGGCTAGCGTCGGGGAACACCGGGGAGCTGTTTTTT. It codes for CASSSRRLASGNTGELFF. This sequence joins TRBV9 and TRBJ2-2, with D tentatively TRBD2 (6 bases). Germline CDR1 is SGDLS and CDR2 is YYNGEE. The V end was cut by 4 bases, the J end by 1 base, with 20 bases between. CDR3 length: 18 amino acids.

This clone was recorded once. V usage is TRBV27 and J usage is TRBJ2-2, with D perhaps matching TRBD2 (5 bases). V was trimmed by 3 bases and J by 4 bases, leaving 15 bases between them. CDR3 size: 16 residues. Germline CDR1 MNHEY, CDR2 SMNVEV (reference sequence). The CDR3 loop is CASSFFRLASTGELFF. The CDR3 DNA sequence: TGTGCCAGCAGTTTCTTTAGGCTAGCTAGCACCGGGGAGCTGTTTTTT.

This clone was observed a handful of times. This chain links TRBV29-1 with TRBJ2-5, with D possibly being TRBD1 (6 bases). Germline CDR1 is SQVTM and CDR2 is ANQGSEA. V gave up 4 bases and J gave up 1 base, with 13 bases separating them. CDR3 length equals 14 residues. The CDR3 coding sequence is TGCAGCGTTGTTGGACAGCAAACCCAAGAGACCCAGTACTTC. This translates into CSVVGQQTQETQYF. The full variable domain, its missing parts supplied by reference TRBV29-1 and TRBJ2-5, is SAVISQKPSRDICQRGTSLTIQCQVDSQVTMMFWYRQQPGQSLTLIATANQGSEATYESGFVIDKFPISRPNLTFSTLTVSNMSPEDSSIYLCSVVGQQTQETQYFGPGTRLLVL.

This clone was seen once. The chain joins TRBV7-3 to TRBJ2-1; 9 positions agree with TRBD1. The germline gives CDR1 SGHTA, CDR2 FQGTGA. This CDR3 is built from 15 residues. With 6 bases clipped from V and 8 bases from J, the junction kept 11 bases outside the gene matches. CDR3 in amino acids: CASSTGQGREDEQFF. The CDR3 DNA reads as TGTGCCAGCAGTACAGGACAGGGGCGAGAGGATGAGCAGTTCTTC.

This chain joins TRBV9 and TRBJ2-1; tentative D call: TRBD2 (6 bases). There are 20 residues in the CDR3. Germline V gene sequence: CDR1 SGDLS, CDR2 YYNGEE. The V end was cut by 2 bases, the J end by 12 bases, with 36 bases between. CDR3 loop: CASSVGPRDRDSRWTGRQFF. CDR3 bases: TGTGCCAGCAGCGTGGGTCCCAGGGATCGGGACTCCCGGTGGACGGGTAGGCAGTTCTTC.

The V and J genes are TRBV6-6 and TRBJ1-2; TRBD1 matches at 9 bases. V trimming: 6 bases; J trimming: 5 bases; junction bases outside the gene matches: 7. The germline CDR1 and CDR2 sequences are MNHNY and SVGAGI (reference sequence). The CDR3 is 14 amino acids. Here the CDR3 reads CASSPTGTGYGYTF. The CDR3 coding sequence is TGTGCCAGCAGCCCGACCGGGACAGGGTATGGCTACACCTTC.

Points on this clone: At one boundary the junction diverges from the germline segment, which might be a read error. The chain combines TRBV7-2 with TRBJ2-7; maybe TRBD1 (6 bases). This CDR3 is built from 15 residues. Germline CDR1 and CDR2: SGHTA and FQGNSA. The CDR3 bases are TGTGCCAGCAGCATAGCGCCCCAGGGGTCCTACGAGCAGTACTTC. Its translation is CASSIAPQGSYEQYF.

The genes are TRBV5-6 and TRBJ2-1; D might be TRBD1 (6 bases). The V end lost 5 bases, the J end lost 2 bases, and 14 bases lay between the germline ends. The CDR3 is 15 residues long. CDR1 is SGHDT, CDR2 YYEEEE, per germline. CDR3 in amino acids: CASSGTGSPYNEQFF. DNA of the CDR3: TGTGCCAGCAGTGGCACAGGGTCACCCTACAATGAGCAGTTCTTC.

The chain has TRBV30 and TRBJ2-7; 10 bases fit TRBD1. V lost 0 bases to trimming and J lost 3 bases; unmatched junction nucleotides: 8. The CDR3 contains 16 residues. Germline CDR1 is GTSNPN and CDR2 is SVGIG (reference sequence). CDR3 sequence (DNA): TGTGCCTGGAGTGTACTCTGGGGACAGGGGCTCTACGAGCAGTACTTC. Translating gives CAWSVLWGQGLYEQYF.

The chain employs TRBV19 and TRBJ1-1; 12 bases fit TRBD1. The germline gives CDR1 LNHDA, CDR2 SQIVND (reference sequence). The CDR3 loop spans 15 amino acids. J gave up 7 bases and V 4 bases, and 7 bases lay outside the gene matches. The DNA for the CDR3 is TGTGCCAGTAGTACGGGACAGGGGGCGCATAGTGAAGCTTTCTTT. Its protein is CASSTGQGAHSEAFF.

This sequence joins TRBV6-5 and TRBJ2-1; a weak D match, TRBD2 (5 bases). V dropped 2 bases and J dropped 0 bases, with 11 bases sitting between them. Germline values: CDR1 MNHEY, CDR2 SVGAGI. This CDR3 is built from 16 residues. The CDR3 DNA follows: TGTGCCAGCAGTTACCAGGCTAGCCTCTCCTACAATGAGCAGTTCTTC. Translated: CASSYQASLSYNEQFF.

V and J are TRBV19 and TRBJ1-2; 8 positions match TRBD1. Per germline, CDR1 LNHDA and CDR2 SQIVND (reference sequence). The CDR3 runs 17 residues. V shed 3 bases, J shed 2 bases, and the junction held 11 bases outside the gene matches. CDR3 in DNA: TGTGCCAGTAGTATTGGTGGCGGGACAGGACTAAACTATGGCTACACCTTC. This sequence encodes CASSIGGGTGLNYGYTF.

V is TRBV28 and J is TRBJ2-7; D is possibly TRBD1 (6 bases). Germline V gives CDR1 MDHEN, CDR2 SYDVKM. V was shortened by 6 bases and J by 1 base, with 10 bases between the two germline ends. The CDR3 spans 13 residues. CDR3 sequence reads: CASSITGSYEQYF. For the CDR3, the DNA is TGTGCCAGCAGCATTACAGGGTCCTACGAGCAGTACTTC. The variable domain in full, with the rest retrieved from reference TRBV28 and TRBJ2-7, is DVKVTQSSRYLVKRTGEKVFLECVQDMDHENMFWYRQDPGLGLRLIYFSYDVKMKEKGDIPEGYSVSREKKERFSLILESASTNQTSMYLCASSITGSYEQYFGPGTRLTVT.

The V and J genes are TRBV7-3 and TRBJ2-3; 13 nucleotides align to TRBD2. Trimming took 4 bases from V and 7 from J; bases not matched to a gene: 11. This CDR3 is built from 17 residues. CDR1 is SGHTA, CDR2 FQGTGA, per germline. The CDR3 bases are TGTGCCAGCAGCTCAATTGGACTAGCGGGAGAGGGAAATACGCAGTATTTT. Translating it yields CASSSIGLAGEGNTQYF. Full variable domain (remainder filled in from reference TRBV7-3 and TRBJ2-3): GAGVSQTPSNKVTEKGKYVELRCDPISGHTALYWYRQSLGQGPEFLIYFQGTGAADDSGLPNDRFFAVRPEGSVSTLKIQRTERGDSAVYLCASSSIGLAGEGNTQYFGPGTRLTVL.

The V call is TRBV27, the J call TRBJ2-6; weak D call: TRBD1 (5 bases). Germline CDR1 MNHEY, CDR2 SMNVEV (reference sequence). V gave up 6 bases and J gave up 0 bases, with 24 bases separating them. The CDR3 is made up of 20 amino acids. CDR3 amino acids: CASSQTALSIPLSGANVLTF. The CDR3 nucleotides read TGTGCCAGCAGCCAGACAGCTCTCTCCATCCCCCTCTCTGGGGCCAACGTCCTGACTTTC.

This chain joins TRBV11-2 and TRBJ2-7, with TRBD1 identical over 7 bases. The CDR3 is made up of 14 amino acids. Germline trimming cut 7 bases from V and 0 bases from J; bases unmatched to any gene: 6. CDR1 and CDR2 from the germline V gene are SGHAT and FQNNGV. The chain's CDR3 is CASILTGSSYEQYF. CDR3 sequence (DNA): TGTGCCAGCATCTTGACAGGGAGCTCCTACGAGCAGTACTTC.

The chain recombines TRBV27 with TRBJ2-5; a possible D gene is TRBD2 (5 bases). The CDR3 loop spans 14 amino acids. From germline, CDR1 is MNHEY and CDR2 SMNVEV (reference sequence). V lost 4 bases and J lost 1, with 10 bases in between. As DNA, the CDR3 is TGTGCCAGCAGTTCCCGAGGGAGCCAAGAGACCCAGTACTTC. Protein sequence: CASSSRGSQETQYF.

A few counts support this clone. This chain links TRBV25-1 with TRBJ1-1; D not resolved. CDR3 length equals 11 residues. CDR1 is MGHDK, CDR2 SYGVNS, per germline. The V end lost 1 base, the J end lost 8 bases, and 5 bases lay between the germline ends. The CDR3 region is CASSESREAFF. CDR3 DNA sequence: TGTGCCAGCAGTGAATCCAGGGAAGCTTTCTTT.

The rearrangement links TRBV9 to TRBJ2-7; D unresolved. CDR1 SGDLS and CDR2 YYNGEE come from the germline V gene. This CDR3 is 15 amino acids long. Deletions cut 1 base from V and 3 bases from J, with 14 bases between. The CDR3 coding sequence is TGTGCCAGCAGCGTAAACGACGGTCCGGGCTACGAGCAGTACTTC. Translating it yields CASSVNDGPGYEQYF. Full variable domain (missing parts from reference TRBV9 and TRBJ2-7): DSGVTQTPKHLITATGQRVTLRCSPRSGDLSVYWYQQSLDQGLQFLIQYYNGEERAKGNILERFSAQQFPDLHSELNLSSLELGDSALYFCASSVNDGPGYEQYFGPGTRLTVT.